What follows describes a single TCR beta chain. No antigen is known for it. The data were obtained in a study of a mutant IDH1 vaccine in newly diagnosed glioma. Germline-derived CDR1 and CDR2 are MNHNY and SVGAGI (reference sequence). V dropped 8 bases and J dropped 4; count of bases not matched to a gene: 5. The CDR3 spans 14 residues. Method: immunoSEQ multiplex PCR; TCRdb's copy keeps in-frame clones and lacks some. There are around 34,000 clones in the sample; 45% to 70% occur only once, and 9.5% to 12% lies in the top ten. The time point: week 5, during vaccination. Each dose of the vaccine consisted of 300 ug of mutant IDH1 20-mer peptide, with topical imiquimod.

The sequence was obtained from a woman aged 18-29 years with glioma. This chain uses TRBV6-6 with TRBJ2-2, with TRBD1 identical over 9 bases. Material: PBMCs, obtained from a glioma patient whose treatment included an IDH1 peptide vaccine. DNA for the CDR3: TGTGCCAGCGAAACGGACAGGGGCACCGGGGAGCTGTTTTTT. This encodes CASETDRGTGELFF.